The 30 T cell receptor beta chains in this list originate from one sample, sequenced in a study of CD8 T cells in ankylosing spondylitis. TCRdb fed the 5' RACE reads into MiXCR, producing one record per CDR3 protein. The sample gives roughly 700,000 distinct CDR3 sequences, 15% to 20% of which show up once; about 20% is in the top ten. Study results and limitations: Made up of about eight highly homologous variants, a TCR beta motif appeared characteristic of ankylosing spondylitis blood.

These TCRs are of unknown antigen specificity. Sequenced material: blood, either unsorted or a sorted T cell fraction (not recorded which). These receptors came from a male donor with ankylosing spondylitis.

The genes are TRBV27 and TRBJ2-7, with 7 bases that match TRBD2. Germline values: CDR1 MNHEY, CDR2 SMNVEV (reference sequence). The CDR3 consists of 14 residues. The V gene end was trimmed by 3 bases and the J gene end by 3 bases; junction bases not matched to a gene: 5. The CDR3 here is CASSLREWGYEQYF. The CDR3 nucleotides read TGTGCCAGCAGTTTGCGGGAGTGGGGCTACGAGCAGTACTTC.

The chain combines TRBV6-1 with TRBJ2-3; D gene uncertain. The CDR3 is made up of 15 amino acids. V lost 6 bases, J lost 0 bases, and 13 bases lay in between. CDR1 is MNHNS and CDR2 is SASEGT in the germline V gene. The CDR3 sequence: CASRWLPASTDTQYF. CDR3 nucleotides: TGTGCCAGCAGGTGGCTTCCCGCTAGCACAGATACGCAGTATTTT.

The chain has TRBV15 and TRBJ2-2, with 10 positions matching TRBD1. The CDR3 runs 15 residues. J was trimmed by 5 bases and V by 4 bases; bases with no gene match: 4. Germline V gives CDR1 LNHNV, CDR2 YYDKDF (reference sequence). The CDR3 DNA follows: TGTGCCACCAGCACCCGGGACAGGGGAACCGGGGAGCTGTTTTTT. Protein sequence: CATSTRDRGTGELFF.

CDR3 sequence reads: CASSENTETQYF. The CDR3 DNA reads TGTGCCAGCAGTGAAAATACGGAGACCCAGTACTTC. The chain has TRBV25-1 and TRBJ2-5; unclear D gene. V lost 2 bases, J lost 5 bases, and 6 bases lay in between. Germline V CDR1 and CDR2: MGHDK, SYGVNS. The CDR3 covers 12 residues.

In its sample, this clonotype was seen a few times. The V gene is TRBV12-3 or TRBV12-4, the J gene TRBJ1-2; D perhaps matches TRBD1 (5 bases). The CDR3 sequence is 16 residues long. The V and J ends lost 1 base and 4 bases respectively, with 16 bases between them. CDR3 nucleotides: TGTGCCAGCAGTTTAGGCCCGTCCAGGGAAAGCTATGGCTACACCTTC. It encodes CASSLGPSRESYGYTF.

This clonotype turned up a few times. The CDR3 sequence is CSVDRGNEKLFF. The CDR3 nucleotides read TGCAGCGTGGACAGGGGCAATGAAAAACTGTTTTTT. The chain combines TRBV29-1 with TRBJ1-4; 9 bases line up with TRBD1. The CDR3 is 12 residues long. The junction had 1 base not matched to a gene; V was cut back by 6 bases and J by 5 bases. Germline lookup yields CDR1 SQVTM and CDR2 ANQGSEA.

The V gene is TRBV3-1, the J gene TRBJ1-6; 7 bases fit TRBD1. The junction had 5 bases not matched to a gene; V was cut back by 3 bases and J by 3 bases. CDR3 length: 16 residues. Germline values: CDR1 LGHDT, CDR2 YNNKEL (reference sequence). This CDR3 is CASSQAGQLYNSPLHF. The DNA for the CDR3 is TGTGCCAGCAGCCAGGCGGGACAGCTCTATAATTCACCCCTCCACTTT.

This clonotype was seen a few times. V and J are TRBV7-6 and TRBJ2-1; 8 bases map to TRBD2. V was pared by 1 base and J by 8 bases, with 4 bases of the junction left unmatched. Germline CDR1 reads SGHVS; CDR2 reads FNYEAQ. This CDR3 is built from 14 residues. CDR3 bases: TGTGCCAGCAGCTTAGGGACTAGCATCGATGAGCAGTTCTTC. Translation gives CASSLGTSIDEQFF.

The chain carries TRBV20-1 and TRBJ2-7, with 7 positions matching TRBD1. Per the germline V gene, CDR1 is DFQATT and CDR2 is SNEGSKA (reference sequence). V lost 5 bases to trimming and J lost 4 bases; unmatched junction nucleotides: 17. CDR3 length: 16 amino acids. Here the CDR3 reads CSAAKPGQPTPYEQYF. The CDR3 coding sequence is TGCAGTGCTGCAAAGCCGGGACAGCCTACGCCTTACGAGCAGTACTTC.

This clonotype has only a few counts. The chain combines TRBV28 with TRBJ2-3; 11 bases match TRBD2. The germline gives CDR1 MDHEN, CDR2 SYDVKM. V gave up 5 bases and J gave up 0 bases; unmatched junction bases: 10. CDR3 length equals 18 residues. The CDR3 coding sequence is TGTGCCAGCAGTCAACCACTCGGGACTAGCGGCAGCACAGATACGCAGTATTTT. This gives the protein CASSQPLGTSGSTDTQYF.

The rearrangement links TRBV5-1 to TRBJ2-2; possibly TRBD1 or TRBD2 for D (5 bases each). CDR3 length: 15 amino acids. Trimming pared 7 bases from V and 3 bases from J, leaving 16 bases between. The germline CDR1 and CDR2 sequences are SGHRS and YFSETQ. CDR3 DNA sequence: TGCGCCAGCGGCCCAAGAGGGGAAGACACCGGGGAGCTGTTTTTT. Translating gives CASGPRGEDTGELFF.

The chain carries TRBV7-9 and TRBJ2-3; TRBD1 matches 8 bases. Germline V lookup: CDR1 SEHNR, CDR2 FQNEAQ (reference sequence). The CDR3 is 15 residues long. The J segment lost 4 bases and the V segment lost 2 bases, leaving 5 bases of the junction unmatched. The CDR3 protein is CASSLQGAVPDTQYF. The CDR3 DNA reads TGTGCCAGCAGCTTACAGGGGGCGGTTCCAGATACGCAGTATTTT.

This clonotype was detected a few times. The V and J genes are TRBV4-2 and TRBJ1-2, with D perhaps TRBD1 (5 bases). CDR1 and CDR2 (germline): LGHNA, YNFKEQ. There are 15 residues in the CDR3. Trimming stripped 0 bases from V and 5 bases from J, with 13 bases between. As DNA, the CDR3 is TGTGCCAGCAGCCAAGATGCCAGGGATGTATATGGCTACACCTTC. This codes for CASSQDARDVYGYTF.

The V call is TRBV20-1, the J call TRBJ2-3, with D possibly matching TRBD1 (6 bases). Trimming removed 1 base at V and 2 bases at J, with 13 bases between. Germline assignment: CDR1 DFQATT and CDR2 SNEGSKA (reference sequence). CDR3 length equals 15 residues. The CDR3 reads CSARAPGHHTDTQYF. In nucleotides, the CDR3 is TGCAGTGCTAGAGCCCCGGGACACCACACAGATACGCAGTATTTT.

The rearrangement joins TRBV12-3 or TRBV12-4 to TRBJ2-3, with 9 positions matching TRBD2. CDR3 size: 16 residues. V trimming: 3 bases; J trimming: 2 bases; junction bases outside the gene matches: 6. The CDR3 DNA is TGTGCCAGCAGTTTGATGCCTAGCGGGACCACAGATACGCAGTATTTT. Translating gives CASSLMPSGTTDTQYF.

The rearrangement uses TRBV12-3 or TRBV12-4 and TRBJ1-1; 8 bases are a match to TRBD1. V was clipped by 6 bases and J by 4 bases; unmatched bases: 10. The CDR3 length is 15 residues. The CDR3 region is CASSRAGQGATEAFF. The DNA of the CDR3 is TGTGCCAGCAGCCGAGCCGGACAGGGAGCCACTGAAGCTTTCTTT.

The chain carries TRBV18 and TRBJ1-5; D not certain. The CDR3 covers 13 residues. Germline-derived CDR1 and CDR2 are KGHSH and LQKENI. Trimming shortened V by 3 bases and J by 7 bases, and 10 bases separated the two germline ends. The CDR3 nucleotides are TGTGCCAGCTCACCGACCTTGGGGCAGCCCCAGCATTTT. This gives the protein CASSPTLGQPQHF.

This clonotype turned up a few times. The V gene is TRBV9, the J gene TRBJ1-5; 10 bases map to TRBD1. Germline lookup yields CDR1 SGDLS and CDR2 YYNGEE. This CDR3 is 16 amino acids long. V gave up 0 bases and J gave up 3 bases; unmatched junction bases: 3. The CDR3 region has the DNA TGTGCCAGCAGCGTAGATGGGACAGGGGTCAATCAGCCCCAGCATTTT. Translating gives CASSVDGTGVNQPQHF.

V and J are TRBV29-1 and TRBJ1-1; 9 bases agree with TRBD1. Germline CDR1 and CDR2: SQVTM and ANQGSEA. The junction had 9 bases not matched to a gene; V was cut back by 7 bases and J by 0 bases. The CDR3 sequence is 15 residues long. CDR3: CSAAGTGTMNTEAFF. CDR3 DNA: TGCAGCGCCGCCGGGACAGGGACCATGAACACTGAAGCTTTCTTT. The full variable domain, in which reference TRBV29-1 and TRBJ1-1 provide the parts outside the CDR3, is SAVISQKPSRDICQRGTSLTIQCQVDSQVTMMFWYRQQPGQSLTLIATANQGSEATYESGFVIDKFPISRPNLTFSTLTVSNMSPEDSSIYLCSAAGTGTMNTEAFFGQGTRLTVV.

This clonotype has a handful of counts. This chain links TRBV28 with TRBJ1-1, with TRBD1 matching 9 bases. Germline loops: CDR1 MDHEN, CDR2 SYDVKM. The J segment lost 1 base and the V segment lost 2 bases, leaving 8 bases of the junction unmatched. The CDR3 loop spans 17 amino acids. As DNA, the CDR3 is TGTGCCAGCAGTTTAGGGGGGACAGGGATCGGGAACACTGAAGCTTTCTTT. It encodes CASSLGGTGIGNTEAFF.

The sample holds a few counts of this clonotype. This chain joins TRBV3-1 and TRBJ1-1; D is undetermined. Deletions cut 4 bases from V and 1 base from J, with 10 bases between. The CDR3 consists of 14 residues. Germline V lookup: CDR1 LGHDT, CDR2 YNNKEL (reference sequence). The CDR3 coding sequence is TGTGCCAGCAGCCGACTTCAGACGAACACTGAAGCTTTCTTT. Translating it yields CASSRLQTNTEAFF.

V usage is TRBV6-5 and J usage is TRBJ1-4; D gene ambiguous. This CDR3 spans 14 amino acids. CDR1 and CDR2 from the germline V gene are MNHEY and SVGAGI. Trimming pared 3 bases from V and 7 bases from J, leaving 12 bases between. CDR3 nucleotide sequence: TGTGCCAGCAGTTATAGGCCGTCGAGTGAAAAACTGTTTTTT. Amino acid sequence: CASSYRPSSEKLFF.

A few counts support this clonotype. In nucleotides, the CDR3 is TGCGCCAGCAGCTTATCCCGTAGCGGGCCGCAGTTCTTC. Residues: CASSLSRSGPQFF. The chain couples TRBV5-1 to TRBJ2-1, with TRBD2 identical over 7 bases. The trim removed 2 bases at V and 12 bases at J, leaving 8 bases unmatched. From germline, CDR1 is SGHRS and CDR2 YFSETQ. The CDR3 contains 13 residues.

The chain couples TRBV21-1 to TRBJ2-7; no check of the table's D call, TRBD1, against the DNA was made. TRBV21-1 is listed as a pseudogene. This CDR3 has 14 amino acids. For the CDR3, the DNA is TGTGCCAGCAGCAAAAGGTCAGGGGGGTACGAGCAGTACTTC. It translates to CASSKRSGGYEQYF.

The CDR3 region is CASSFGLRGSYEQYF. CDR3 nucleotides: TGCGCCAGCAGCTTTGGGTTACGGGGTTCCTACGAGCAGTACTTC. The chain employs TRBV5-1 and TRBJ2-7; TRBD2 is a possible D gene (5 bases). With 2 bases removed from V and 1 base from J, the gap between germline ends came to 13 bases. Germline assignment: CDR1 SGHRS and CDR2 YFSETQ. CDR3 length: 15 amino acids. The whole variable domain, filled in from reference TRBV5-1 and TRBJ2-7, reads KAGVTQTPRYLIKTRGQQVTLSCSPISGHRSVSWYQQTPGQGLQFLFEYFSETQRNKGNFPGRFSGRQFSNSRSEMNVSTLELGDSALYLCASSFGLRGSYEQYFGPGTRLTVT.

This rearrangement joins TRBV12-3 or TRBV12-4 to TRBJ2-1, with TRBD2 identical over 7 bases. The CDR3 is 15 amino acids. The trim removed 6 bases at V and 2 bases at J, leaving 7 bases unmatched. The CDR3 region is CASRLLAAPYNEQFF. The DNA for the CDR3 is TGTGCCAGCAGGCTCCTAGCGGCGCCCTACAATGAGCAGTTCTTC.

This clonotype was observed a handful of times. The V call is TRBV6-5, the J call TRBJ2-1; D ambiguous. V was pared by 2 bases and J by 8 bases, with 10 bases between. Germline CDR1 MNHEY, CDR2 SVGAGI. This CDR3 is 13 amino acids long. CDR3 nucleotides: TGTGCCAGCAGTTACCGCCGTACGGATGAGCAGTTCTTC. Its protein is CASSYRRTDEQFF.

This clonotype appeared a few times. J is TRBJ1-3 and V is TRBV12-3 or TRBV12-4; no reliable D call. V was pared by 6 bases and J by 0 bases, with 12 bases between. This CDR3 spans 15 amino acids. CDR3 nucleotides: TGTGCCAGCAGCACCCGGCGGGTCTCTGGAAACACCATATATTTT. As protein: CASSTRRVSGNTIYF.

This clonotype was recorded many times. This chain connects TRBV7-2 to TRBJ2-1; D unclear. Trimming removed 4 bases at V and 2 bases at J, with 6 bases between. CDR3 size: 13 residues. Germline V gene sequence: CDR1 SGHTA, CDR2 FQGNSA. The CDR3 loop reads CASSSEAYNEQFF. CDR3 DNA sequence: TGTGCCAGCAGCTCCGAGGCCTACAATGAGCAGTTCTTC.

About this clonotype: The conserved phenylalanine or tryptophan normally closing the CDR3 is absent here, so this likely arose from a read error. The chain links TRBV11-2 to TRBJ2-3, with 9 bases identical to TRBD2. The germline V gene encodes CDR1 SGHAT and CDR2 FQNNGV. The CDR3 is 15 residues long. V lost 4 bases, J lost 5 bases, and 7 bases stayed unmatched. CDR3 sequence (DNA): TGTGCCAGCAGCTCCCCCCGACTAGCGGAAGATACGCAGTATTCT. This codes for CASSSPRLAEDTQYS.